The clone carrying this T cell receptor (beta chain) appeared many times. What it binds is unknown. Original processing methods: The study took CDR3 differences across clinicopathological groups and made a distant-metastasis classifier for papillary thyroid cancer from them. With MiXCR, TCRdb reprocessed the PCR reads. Here the V and J calls rest on TCRdb's processing, not on the authors' analysis. The profile shows about 16,000 clones, around 23% of them singletons. The CDR3 totals 10 residues. From germline, CDR1 is MNHNS and CDR2 SASEGT. Trimming shortened V by 3 bases and J by 10 bases, and 6 bases separated the two germline ends. Thyroid surgery was preceded by no treatment in any patient. The record originates from a study of metastatic and nonmetastatic thyroid tumors. Study-level information: Across blood and tumor or nodule tissue, repertoires from malignant and benign thyroid patients were compared with one another. Findings of the study overall: Significantly higher TCR beta diversity was reportedly seen in malignant thyroid tumors than benign nodules, in blood and tumor.

The sample was adjacent normal tissue. The genes are TRBV6-1 and TRBJ1-1; D gene ambiguous. This clonotype originated in a female donor with papillary thyroid cancer or a benign thyroid nodule (not recorded which). Some clones in this sample may be carry-over from other donors' samples. The CDR3 loop reads CASSDEGAFF. CDR3 DNA: TGTGCCAGCAGTGACGAAGGAGCTTTCTTT.